Listed here are 20 T cell receptor beta chains from one sample, sequenced in a study of T cell repertoires in cytomegalovirus infection. TCRdb reprocessed the reads via MiXCR and lists one record per CDR3 protein. Here the sample spans a few hundred thousand distinct CDR3 sequences, around 27% being singletons. The sample taken for sequencing was PBMCs. These receptors were taken from a human donor in good health (CMV status not recorded). Some clones in this sample may be carry-over from other donors' samples.

The rearrangement joins TRBV12-3 or TRBV12-4 to TRBJ2-2, with 7 bases lining up with TRBD2. J was trimmed by 5 bases and V by 5 bases; bases with no gene match: 11. The CDR3 loop spans 16 amino acids. CDR3 residues: CASSPHAPGGTGELFF. The CDR3 region has the DNA TGTGCCAGCAGTCCGCATGCCCCGGGGGGTACCGGGGAGCTGTTTTTT.

This clonotype was counted many times. The chain has TRBV7-2 and TRBJ2-6, with 7 bases that match TRBD1. J was trimmed by 0 bases and V by 3 bases; bases with no gene match: 5. The CDR3 has 17 amino acids. Germline assignment: CDR1 SGHTA and CDR2 FQGNSA. This CDR3 reads CASSLKGAVSGANVLTF. CDR3 DNA sequence: TGTGCCAGCAGCTTGAAGGGGGCCGTCTCTGGGGCCAACGTCCTGACTTTC.

A few counts support this clonotype. The chain has TRBV20-1 and TRBJ2-5; weak D call: TRBD2 (6 bases). This CDR3 contains 14 residues. Per the germline V gene, CDR1 is DFQATT and CDR2 is SNEGSKA (reference sequence). The CDR3 nucleotides are TGCAGCCTCCTGGAGGGCTCCTCACAAGAGACCCAGTACTTC. Its protein product is CSLLEGSSQETQYF.

The genes are TRBV9 and TRBJ2-3, with 10 bases lining up with TRBD2. This CDR3 contains 15 residues. Germline V lookup: CDR1 SGDLS, CDR2 YYNGEE. Germline trimming cut 0 bases from V and 4 bases from J; bases unmatched to any gene: 2. In DNA form, the CDR3 reads TGTGCCAGCAGCGTAGGAGCGGGAGGGCCAGATACGCAGTATTTT. It translates to CASSVGAGGPDTQYF.

The chain has TRBV7-3 and TRBJ1-1; D remains ambiguous. CDR3 length equals 15 residues. CDR1 and CDR2 from the germline V gene are SGHTA and FQGTGA. Trimming pared 0 bases from V and 1 base from J, leaving 9 bases between. The CDR3: CASSLTNNKNTEAFF. DNA for the CDR3: TGTGCCAGCAGCTTAACGAATAACAAGAACACTGAAGCTTTCTTT.

The chain links TRBV10-3 to TRBJ1-5; D not certain. V gave up 4 bases and J gave up 5 bases, with 12 bases separating them. The CDR3 contains 14 residues. Looked up from germline, CDR1 is ENHRY and CDR2 is SYGVKD. CDR3: CAISGSGGDQPQHF. The CDR3 nucleotides are TGTGCCATCAGTGGCAGTGGTGGGGATCAGCCCCAGCATTTT.

The sample holds a few counts of this clonotype. V usage is TRBV12-3 or TRBV12-4 and J usage is TRBJ2-1; 15 bases fit TRBD2. With V trimmed by 5 bases and J by 7 bases, 6 bases remained unmatched. This CDR3 has 16 amino acids. The CDR3 DNA follows: TGTGCCAGCAGTGGCGGACTAGCGGGAGGGATGAATGAGCAGTTCTTC. As protein: CASSGGLAGGMNEQFF.

This chain's CDR3 is CASSGRADGVGETQYF. In DNA form, the CDR3 reads TGTGCCAGCAGCGGAAGGGCGGATGGAGTGGGAGAGACCCAGTACTTC. The chain combines TRBV7-9 with TRBJ2-5; no firm D call. The CDR3 spans 16 residues. V was pared by 5 bases and J by 4 bases, with 20 bases between. The germline V gene has CDR1 SEHNR and CDR2 FQNEAQ (reference sequence).

Only a few counts were recorded for this clonotype. Here the CDR3 reads CASSDTGWEKLFF. The DNA of the CDR3 is TGTGCCAGCAGCGATACAGGGTGGGAAAAACTGTTTTTT. The chain uses TRBV7-2 and TRBJ1-4; tentative D call: TRBD1 (6 bases). Germline lookup yields CDR1 SGHTA and CDR2 FQGNSA. CDR3 length equals 13 residues. Trimming took off 5 bases at V and 8 bases at J, with 12 bases between the two ends.

The genes are TRBV15 and TRBJ2-5; D gene ambiguous. V lost 8 bases, J lost 1 base, and 14 bases lay in between. Germline CDR1 LNHNV, CDR2 YYDKDF (reference sequence). The CDR3 has 14 amino acids. In nucleotides, the CDR3 is TGTGCCACCGCCATAGACGGGTCCCAAGAGACCCAGTACTTC. It translates to CATAIDGSQETQYF. Looking up the rest from reference TRBV15 and TRBJ2-5 gives the full variable domain: DAMVIQNPRYQVTQFGKPVTLSCSQTLNHNVMYWYQQKSSQAPKLLFHYYDKDFNNEADTPDNFQSRRPNTSFCFLDIRSPGLGDTAMYLCATAIDGSQETQYFGPGTRLLVL.

This clonotype occurred many times. This chain joins TRBV7-2 and TRBJ2-4, with TRBD1 as a possible D gene (7 bases). The CDR3 spans 15 residues. Germline V gives CDR1 SGHTA, CDR2 FQGNSA. Trimming left V 5 bases short and J 4 bases short, with 15 bases between. The CDR3 sequence is CASSPPGGTKNIQYF. The DNA of the CDR3 is TGTGCCAGCAGCCCCCCAGGGGGGACGAAAAACATTCAGTACTTC. Drawing the rest from reference TRBV7-2 and TRBJ2-4, the complete variable domain is GAGVSQSPSNKVTEKGKDVELRCDPISGHTALYWYRQSLGQGLEFLIYFQGNSAPDKSGLPSDRFSAERTGGSVSTLTIQRTQQEDSAVYLCASSPPGGTKNIQYFGAGTRLSVL.

The table lists this clonotype with a few counts. The chain has TRBV28 and TRBJ1-5; D is possibly TRBD1 (6 bases). This CDR3 has 14 residues. V was cut by 6 bases and J by 8 bases, with 17 bases left in between. Germline CDR1 is MDHEN and CDR2 is SYDVKM. The CDR3 protein is CASSEGGLMEPQHF. The CDR3 DNA sequence: TGTGCCAGCAGCGAAGGGGGACTGATGGAGCCCCAGCATTTT.

V is TRBV4-1 and J is TRBJ1-5, with D unclear. Germline V lookup: CDR1 MGHRA, CDR2 YSYEKL. This CDR3 comprises 15 residues. V was clipped by 0 bases and J by 6 bases, with 12 bases between them. The DNA for the CDR3 is TGCGCCAGCAGCCAAGAATCACTCTTGGGTCAGCCCCAGCATTTT. Translation: CASSQESLLGQPQHF.

CDR3 amino acids: CSARPSRGSSYNEQFF. CDR3 coding DNA: TGCAGTGCTAGACCCTCCCGGGGGAGCTCCTACAATGAGCAGTTCTTC. The chain links TRBV20-1 to TRBJ2-1; D may be TRBD2 (6 bases). V was cut by 2 bases and J by 0 bases, with 14 bases left in between. The CDR3 consists of 16 residues. The germline V gene has CDR1 DFQATT and CDR2 SNEGSKA (reference sequence).

This clonotype was detected ten times or more. The chain combines TRBV6-1 with TRBJ2-7; 11 nucleotides agree with TRBD2. This CDR3 is built from 15 residues. CDR1 is MNHNS, CDR2 SASEGT, per germline. J lost 1 base, V lost 4 bases, and 3 bases had no gene match. In nucleotides, the CDR3 is TGTGCCAGCAGTGGACGACTAGCGGGGTCCTACGAGCAGTACTTC. Protein product: CASSGRLAGSYEQYF.

The V gene is TRBV27, the J gene TRBJ1-2; D is unclear. Looked up from germline, CDR1 is MNHEY and CDR2 is SMNVEV (reference sequence). The V gene lost 5 bases and the J gene lost 8 bases, with 15 bases spanning the gap. This CDR3 comprises 13 residues. The CDR3 bases are TGTGCCAGCAGTAACGGCTATACCAGAGGCTACACCTTC. Protein sequence: CASSNGYTRGYTF.

This chain connects TRBV12-3 or TRBV12-4 to TRBJ2-1; the match to TRBD2 covers 9 bases. J gave up 5 bases and V 6 bases, and 14 bases lay outside the gene matches. CDR3 size: 17 residues. CDR3 sequence: CASSQIAGEGWNNEQFF. The CDR3 region has the DNA TGTGCCAGCAGCCAGATAGCGGGAGAGGGTTGGAACAATGAGCAGTTCTTC.

The sample holds a few counts of this clonotype. This chain joins TRBV7-2 and TRBJ2-1; 10 bases fit TRBD2. This CDR3 spans 15 amino acids. Germline loops: CDR1 SGHTA, CDR2 FQGNSA. The V and J ends lost 3 bases and 6 bases, in that order; junction bases with no gene match: 5. This CDR3 is CASSLSGRAFNEQFF. For the CDR3, the DNA is TGTGCCAGCAGCTTGAGCGGGAGGGCCTTCAATGAGCAGTTCTTC.

This clonotype was counted only a few times. V usage is TRBV14 and J usage is TRBJ2-1, with 8 bases that match TRBD2. The CDR3 has 14 amino acids. CDR1 is SGHDN and CDR2 is FVKESK in the germline V gene. V was pared by 6 bases and J by 6 bases, with 7 bases of the junction left unmatched. CDR3 in amino acids: CASSRGGVTNEQFF. Written as DNA, the CDR3 is TGTGCCAGCAGTCGGGGGGGAGTGACCAATGAGCAGTTCTTC.

The chain joins TRBV4-1 to TRBJ2-3; a weak D match, TRBD1 (5 bases). The CDR3 is 17 amino acids. In germline, CDR1 is MGHRA, CDR2 YSYEKL. V dropped 0 bases and J dropped 2 bases, with 15 bases sitting between them. Here the CDR3 reads CASSQDQGTVPTDTQYF. CDR3 bases: TGCGCCAGCAGCCAAGATCAGGGAACAGTTCCCACAGATACGCAGTATTTT.